Below, 5 T cell receptor beta chains from the same sample are listed, as sequenced in a study. TRBV12-4/TRBJ1-2 clonotypes were amplified with adaptor-ligated barcode primers. TCRdb passed the multiplex PCR reads through MiXCR, listing each CDR3 protein once. The repertoire has 1,500 to 2,500 distinct CDR3 sequences, roughly 1.3% of them found once; the top ten carry under 20%. The source material was naive CD4+ T cells sorted from blood. The subset was: naive CD4+ T cells, CD4+CD45RA+CD25-. The receptors were sampled from a female donor with breast cancer.

This clonotype was counted at least ten times. The chain uses TRBV12-3 or TRBV12-4 and TRBJ1-2; the D is unclear. The CDR3 has 13 amino acids. Trimming shortened V by 3 bases and J by 4 bases, and 9 bases separated the two germline ends. CDR3 DNA sequence: TGTGCCAGCAGTTTCGGTGTATCCTATGGCTACACCTTC. As protein: CASSFGVSYGYTF.

This clonotype is deemed medium-sized. This chain links TRBV12-3 or TRBV12-4 with TRBJ1-2; possibly TRBD1 for D (6 bases). V lost 4 bases, J lost 2 bases, and 8 bases lay in between. This CDR3 region has 13 residues. The DNA for the CDR3 is TGTGCCAGCAGTTCCACAGGGAACTATGGCTACACCTTC. Amino acid sequence: CASSSTGNYGYTF.

This clonotype is medium-sized within its sample. The chain employs TRBV12-3 or TRBV12-4 and TRBJ1-2; no clear D gene. This CDR3 contains 14 residues. Trimming shortened V by 1 base and J by 8 bases, and 14 bases separated the two germline ends. The CDR3 nucleotides are TGTGCCAGCAGTTTAGGCGGGCAGGTCGGCGGCTACACCTTC. This sequence encodes CASSLGGQVGGYTF.

In its sample, this clonotype is medium-sized (0.01 to 0.1%). The chain recombines TRBV12-3 or TRBV12-4 with TRBJ1-2; D gene unclear. CDR3 size: 13 residues. The V end was cut by 2 bases, the J end by 4 bases, with 8 bases between. The CDR3 DNA is TGTGCCAGCAGTTTACAACAATTCTATGGCTACACCTTC. Translating gives CASSLQQFYGYTF.

This clonotype is large. The gene calls are TRBV12-3 or TRBV12-4 and TRBJ1-2; D may be TRBD1 (5 bases). There are 14 residues in the CDR3. Trimming shortened V by 1 base and J by 8 bases, and 14 bases separated the two germline ends. This CDR3 reads CASSLGNRRDGYTF. In DNA form, the CDR3 reads TGTGCCAGCAGTTTAGGAAACAGGAGGGACGGCTACACCTTC.